Presented here are 23 T cell receptor beta chains from one specimen sequenced in a study of blood T cell repertoires in COVID-19. Sequencing was performed with immunoSEQ multiplex PCR; in TCRdb, only in-frame clones are kept and a portion is missing. The data contain some 200,000 clones, around 91% of them singletons. Sequenced sample: PBMCs or T cells enriched from blood (not recorded which). The receptors originated from a woman aged 18 to 35 in a cohort exposed to, infected with or recovered from COVID-19 (not recorded which).

This clone was recorded once. The V and J genes are TRBV5-1 and TRBJ2-1; no clear D gene. Germline lookup yields CDR1 SGHRS and CDR2 YFSETQ. The length of the CDR3 is 15 residues. V was clipped by 6 bases and J by 0 bases, with 13 bases between them. The CDR3 reads CASTQSPSSYNEQFF. The CDR3 DNA reads TGCGCCAGCACCCAATCTCCGAGCTCCTACAATGAGCAGTTCTTC.

The chain joins TRBV27 to TRBJ1-3; D is uncertain. Germline CDR1 is MNHEY and CDR2 is SMNVEV (reference sequence). V lost 2 bases and J 0 bases, leaving 2 bases between the germline ends. There are 13 residues in the CDR3. The CDR3: CASSLHSGNTIYF. The CDR3 DNA sequence: TGTGCCAGCAGTTTACACTCTGGAAACACCATATATTTT.

This sequence joins TRBV29-1 and TRBJ1-2, with a possible D match to TRBD1 (6 bases). Germline V lookup: CDR1 SQVTM, CDR2 ANQGSEA. This CDR3 spans 13 amino acids. Trimming pared 3 bases from V and 2 bases from J, leaving 10 bases between. The CDR3 nucleotides read TGCAGCGTTGACAGGGGATGGAACTATGGCTACACCTTC. Protein product: CSVDRGWNYGYTF. Full variable domain (outside the CDR3, taken from reference TRBV29-1 and TRBJ1-2): SAVISQKPSRDICQRGTSLTIQCQVDSQVTMMFWYRQQPGQSLTLIATANQGSEATYESGFVIDKFPISRPNLTFSTLTVSNMSPEDSSIYLCSVDRGWNYGYTFGSGTRLTVV.

J is TRBJ1-1 and V is TRBV4-2, with TRBD1 as a possible D gene (5 bases). Trimming took 3 bases from V and 0 from J, leaving 11 bases between them. This CDR3 has 15 amino acids. Germline V gene sequence: CDR1 LGHNA, CDR2 YNFKEQ. The CDR3 nucleotides read TGTGCCAGCAGCCACCTGGCAGGGATGAACACTGAAGCTTTCTTT. Its protein product is CASSHLAGMNTEAFF.

The rearrangement joins TRBV28 to TRBJ1-5; D gene uncertain. This CDR3 comprises 14 residues. V dropped 8 bases and J dropped 10 bases, with 21 bases sitting between them. Germline V lookup: CDR1 MDHEN, CDR2 SYDVKM. The CDR3 sequence is CASHLRGSPRPQHF. CDR3 DNA sequence: TGTGCCAGCCACCTCCGAGGAAGCCCGAGACCCCAGCATTTT.

The genes are TRBV7-9 and TRBJ1-2, with D tentatively TRBD1 (5 bases). Germline V gene lookup returns CDR1 SEHNR and CDR2 FQNEAQ (reference sequence). V lost 6 bases and J 5 bases, leaving 13 bases between the germline ends. CDR3 length equals 13 residues. CDR3 DNA sequence: TGTGCCAGCAGTGATCTACAGGTTTATGGCTACACCTTC. Its protein product is CASSDLQVYGYTF.

Turning to this clone: One end of the junction does not line up with germline, which may come from a read error. V usage is TRBV5-6 and J usage is TRBJ2-5, with D tentatively TRBD2 (5 bases). Germline loops: CDR1 SGHDT, CDR2 YYEEEE. The CDR3 length is 13 residues. The CDR3 region is CASSLRGFLRDDF. Here the CDR3 DNA reads TGTGCCAGCAGCTTGCGGGGATTCCTACGAGACGACTTC.

The chain joins TRBV7-9 to TRBJ1-3, with 7 bases matching TRBD1. Germline V gives CDR1 SEHNR, CDR2 FQNEAQ (reference sequence). The CDR3 contains 14 residues. Unmatched junction bases numbered 5, after V lost 6 bases and J lost 3 bases. CDR3 nucleotide sequence: TGTGCCAGCAGTCCGACAGGGAGTGGAAACACCATATATTTT. Its protein product is CASSPTGSGNTIYF.

V and J are TRBV24-1 and TRBJ1-5; weak D call: TRBD1 (6 bases). Trimming removed 2 bases from V and 9 bases from J, with 13 bases in between. The CDR3 is made up of 14 amino acids. The germline V gene has CDR1 KGHDR and CDR2 SFDVKD. The CDR3 region is CATSDSWGRWPQHF. CDR3 nucleotide sequence: TGTGCCACCAGTGATTCGTGGGGGCGGTGGCCCCAGCATTTT.

This chain uses TRBV9 with TRBJ1-5; 7 nucleotides line up with TRBD1. V lost 4 bases and J lost 4; bases outside the gene matches: 2. CDR3 length: 13 amino acids. The germline V gene encodes CDR1 SGDLS and CDR2 YYNGEE. The CDR3 DNA follows: TGTGCCAGCAGCAGGGGGCCGAATCAGCCCCAGCATTTT. It yields the protein CASSRGPNQPQHF.

V is TRBV11-2 and J is TRBJ1-1; D perhaps matches TRBD1 (6 bases). V lost 5 bases and J 4 bases, leaving 11 bases between the germline ends. Germline V CDR1 and CDR2: SGHAT, FQNNGV. CDR3 length: 13 residues. The CDR3 bases are TGTGCCAGCAGCCCACAGGGAGCCACTGAAGCTTTCTTT. Its translation is CASSPQGATEAFF.

This chain links TRBV4-1 with TRBJ1-1; 7 positions match TRBD1. The germline gives CDR1 MGHRA, CDR2 YSYEKL. Trimming took 2 bases from V and 1 from J; bases not matched to a gene: 4. This CDR3 is 15 amino acids long. The CDR3 DNA reads TGCGCCAGCAGCCAACTGGGACAGAAGAACACTGAAGCTTTCTTT. The encoded protein is CASSQLGQKNTEAFF.

In its sample, this clone was seen a few times. The chain joins TRBV6-4 to TRBJ1-1, with a weak D call TRBD1 (6 bases). Germline loops: CDR1 MRHNA, CDR2 SNTAGT. The CDR3 extends over 13 amino acids. V was trimmed by 0 bases and J by 8 bases, leaving 10 bases between them. The CDR3 DNA follows: TGTGCCAGCAGTGACTCCAGGGGATACGAAGCTTTCTTT. This sequence encodes CASSDSRGYEAFF.

The chain has TRBV7-8 and TRBJ1-2; TRBD1 agrees at 9 bases. The CDR3 sequence is 13 residues long. V dropped 4 bases and J dropped 4; count of bases not matched to a gene: 1. Germline V gene lookup returns CDR1 SGHVS and CDR2 FQNEAQ. CDR3 amino acids: CASSSTGGYGYTF. The CDR3 region has the DNA TGTGCCAGCAGCTCGACAGGGGGCTATGGCTACACCTTC.

The chain employs TRBV19 and TRBJ2-3, with no clear D. Trimming shortened V by 9 bases and J by 0 bases, and 16 bases separated the two germline ends. The CDR3 runs 15 residues. CDR1 and CDR2 (germline): LNHDA, SQIVND (reference sequence). CDR3: CASGEAEFSTDTQYF. The CDR3 DNA sequence: TGTGCCAGCGGAGAGGCGGAGTTTAGCACAGATACGCAGTATTTT. Drawing the rest from reference TRBV19 and TRBJ2-3, the complete variable domain is DGGITQSPKYLFRKEGQNVTLSCEQNLNHDAMYWYRQDPGQGLRLIYYSQIVNDFQKGDIAEGYSVSREKKESFPLTVTSAQKNPTAFYLCASGEAEFSTDTQYFGPGTRLTVL.

The rearrangement joins TRBV7-2 to TRBJ1-2; TRBD1 might be the D (5 bases). CDR1 is SGHTA, CDR2 FQGNSA, per germline. The CDR3 consists of 14 residues. Trimming cost V 5 bases and J 8 bases, with 18 bases left between them. The CDR3 coding sequence is TGTGCCAGCAGCGCGGGGACGGGCAGTCGGGGCTACACCTTC. This gives the protein CASSAGTGSRGYTF. The whole variable domain, filled in from reference TRBV7-2 and TRBJ1-2, reads GAGVSQSPSNKVTEKGKDVELRCDPISGHTALYWYRQSLGQGLEFLIYFQGNSAPDKSGLPSDRFSAERTGGSVSTLTIQRTQQEDSAVYLCASSAGTGSRGYTFGSGTRLTVV.

V gene TRBV5-8 combines with J gene TRBJ2-5, with TRBD2 matching over 12 bases. Germline trimming cut 1 base from V and 4 bases from J; bases unmatched to any gene: 5. The CDR3 is 16 amino acids. Germline V gives CDR1 SGHTS, CDR2 YDEGEE. For the CDR3, the DNA is TGTGCCAGCAGCTTGCGGCTAGCGGGGGGGCTAGAGACCCAGTACTTC. As protein: CASSLRLAGGLETQYF. Variable domain in full (rest from reference TRBV5-8 and TRBJ2-5): EAGVTQSPTHLIKTRGQQATLRCSPISGHTSVYWYQQALGLGLQFLLWYDEGEERNRGNFPPRFSGRQFPNYSSELNVNALELEDSALYLCASSLRLAGGLETQYFGPGTRLLVL.

This rearrangement joins TRBV5-1 to TRBJ2-2; 9 positions agree with TRBD1. Looked up from germline, CDR1 is SGHRS and CDR2 is YFSETQ. Trimming at V came to 3 bases and at J to 0 bases, leaving 6 bases not matched to a gene. This CDR3 has 17 residues. Here the CDR3 DNA reads TGCGCCAGCAGCTCAACAGGGGGCGCTGCGAACACCGGGGAGCTGTTTTTT. Translated: CASSSTGGAANTGELFF. The complete variable domain, with remaining parts taken from reference TRBV5-1 and TRBJ2-2, reads KAGVTQTPRYLIKTRGQQVTLSCSPISGHRSVSWYQQTPGQGLQFLFEYFSETQRNKGNFPGRFSGRQFSNSRSEMNVSTLELGDSALYLCASSSTGGAANTGELFFGEGSRLTVL.

The genes are TRBV7-3 and TRBJ2-3; 7 nucleotides line up with TRBD2. The CDR3 sequence is 15 residues long. From germline, CDR1 is SGHTA and CDR2 FQGTGA. Losses at the gene ends were 4 bases for V and 0 bases for J; bases not matched to a gene: 4. CDR3: CASSWSTSSTDTQYF. CDR3 bases: TGTGCCAGCAGCTGGTCGACTAGCAGCACAGATACGCAGTATTTT.

The CDR3 region has the DNA TGTGCCAGCAGGGTAGAAACAGGGGGCGATGAGCAGTTCTTC. Protein: CASRVETGGDEQFF. This sequence joins TRBV13 and TRBJ2-1; TRBD1 matches at 9 bases. Germline values: CDR1 PRHDT, CDR2 FYEKMQ (reference sequence). V gave up 6 bases and J gave up 8 bases; unmatched junction bases: 8. There are 14 residues in the CDR3.

CDR3 coding DNA: TGTGCCAGCTCACCAGCGACAGGGTTAAGACAAAATGAAGCTTTCTTT. It specifies CASSPATGLRQNEAFF. V gene TRBV18 combines with J gene TRBJ1-1, with 7 bases aligning to TRBD1. CDR1 and CDR2 (germline): KGHSH, LQKENI. The V and J ends lost 2 bases and 7 bases, in that order; junction bases with no gene match: 13. There are 16 residues in the CDR3.

Only a few counts were recorded for this clone. V gene TRBV6-1 combines with J gene TRBJ2-7; 9 nucleotides match TRBD1. V lost 2 bases and J lost 1; bases outside the gene matches: 3. CDR1 is MNHNS and CDR2 is SASEGT in the germline V gene. The CDR3 spans 15 residues. DNA for the CDR3: TGTGCCAGCAGTGAACCCGGGACAGGGTCCTACGAGCAGTACTTC. Its protein product is CASSEPGTGSYEQYF.

This clone is a singleton in its sample. The V call is TRBV10-3, the J call TRBJ1-3, with D tentatively TRBD1 (6 bases). The germline CDR1 and CDR2 sequences are ENHRY and SYGVKD. This CDR3 spans 17 amino acids. The V end was cut by 2 bases, the J end by 6 bases, with 20 bases between. For the CDR3, the DNA is TGTGCCATCAGTGAGATTTCTCAGGGGTCCGACCTAAACACCATATATTTT. This translates into CAISEISQGSDLNTIYF.